This T cell receptor (beta chain) is from a study of T cell responses to AZD1222 COVID-19 vaccine. The method was immunoSEQ multiplex PCR; TCRdb's version includes in-frame clones alone and lacks a portion of them. Among roughly 180,000 clones listed, 90% to 95% were seen once. Between the trimmed V and J ends, which lost 1 base and 5 bases, there was a span of 12 bases. Germline V gene sequence: CDR1 SNHLY, CDR2 FYNNEI. This CDR3 is 15 amino acids long. V gene TRBV2 combines with J gene TRBJ2-1, with a possible D match to TRBD1 (5 bases). Sequenced material: peripheral blood, taken 28 days after the second dose of the MenACWY control vaccine. The clonotype was recovered from an adult who received the MenACWY meningococcal vaccine as a control. The CDR3 bases are TGTGCCAGCAGTGAAGTAAAGGGGCACGACAATGAGCAGTTCTTC. Protein sequence: CASSEVKGHDNEQFF.